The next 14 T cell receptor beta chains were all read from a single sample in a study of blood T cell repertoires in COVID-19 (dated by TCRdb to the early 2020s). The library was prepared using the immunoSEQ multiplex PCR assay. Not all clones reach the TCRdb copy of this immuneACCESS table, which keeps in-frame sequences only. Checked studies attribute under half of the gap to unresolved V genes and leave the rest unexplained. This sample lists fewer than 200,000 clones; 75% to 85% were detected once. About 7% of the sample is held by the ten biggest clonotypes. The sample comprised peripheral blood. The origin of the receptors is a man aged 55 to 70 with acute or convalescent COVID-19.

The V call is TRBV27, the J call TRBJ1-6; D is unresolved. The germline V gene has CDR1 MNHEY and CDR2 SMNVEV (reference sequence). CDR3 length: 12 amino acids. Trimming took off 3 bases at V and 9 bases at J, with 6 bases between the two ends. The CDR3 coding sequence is TGTGCCAGCAGTTTTCCGGGTTCACCCCTCCACTTT. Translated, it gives CASSFPGSPLHF.

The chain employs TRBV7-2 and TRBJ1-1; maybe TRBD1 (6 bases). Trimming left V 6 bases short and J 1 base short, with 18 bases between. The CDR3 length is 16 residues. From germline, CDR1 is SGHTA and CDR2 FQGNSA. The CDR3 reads CASRARGGPRNTEAFF. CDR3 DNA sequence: TGTGCCAGCAGGGCCCGCGGGGGGCCGAGGAACACTGAAGCTTTCTTT.

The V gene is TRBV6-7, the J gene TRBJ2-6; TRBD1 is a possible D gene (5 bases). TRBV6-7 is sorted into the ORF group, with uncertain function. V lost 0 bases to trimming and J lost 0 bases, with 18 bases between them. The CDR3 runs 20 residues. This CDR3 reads CASSYSGLFPQGSGANVLTF. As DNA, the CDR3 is TGTGCCAGCAGTTACTCGGGTTTATTTCCTCAGGGCTCTGGGGCCAACGTCCTGACTTTC.

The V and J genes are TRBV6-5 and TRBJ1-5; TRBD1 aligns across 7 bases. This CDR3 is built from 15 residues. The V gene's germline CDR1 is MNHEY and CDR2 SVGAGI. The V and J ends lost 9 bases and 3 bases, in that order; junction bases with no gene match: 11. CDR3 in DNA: TGTGCCAGTACTAGGGGGCCCGCCCTCAATCAGCCCCAGCATTTT. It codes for CASTRGPALNQPQHF.

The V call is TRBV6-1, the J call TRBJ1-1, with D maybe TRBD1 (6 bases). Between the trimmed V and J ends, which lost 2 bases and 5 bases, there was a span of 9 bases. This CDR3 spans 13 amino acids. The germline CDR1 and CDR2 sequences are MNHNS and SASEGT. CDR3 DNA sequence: TGTGCCAGCAGTGAACAGGGGTATACTGAAGCTTTCTTT. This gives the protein CASSEQGYTEAFF.

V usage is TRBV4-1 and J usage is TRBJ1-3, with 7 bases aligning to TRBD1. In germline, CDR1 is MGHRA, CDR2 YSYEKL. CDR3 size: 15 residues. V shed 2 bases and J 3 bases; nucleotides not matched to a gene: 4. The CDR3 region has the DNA TGCGCCAGCAGCCAAACTGACAGGGATGGAAACACCATATATTTT. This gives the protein CASSQTDRDGNTIYF.

CDR3 in amino acids: CSARDRQSYEQYF. The CDR3, as DNA: TGCAGCGCCCGGGACAGGCAATCCTACGAGCAGTACTTC. The chain links TRBV29-1 to TRBJ2-7; 8 nucleotides agree with TRBD1. Looked up from germline, CDR1 is SQVTM and CDR2 is ANQGSEA. This CDR3 region has 13 residues. J lost 1 base, V lost 7 bases, and 6 bases had no gene match.

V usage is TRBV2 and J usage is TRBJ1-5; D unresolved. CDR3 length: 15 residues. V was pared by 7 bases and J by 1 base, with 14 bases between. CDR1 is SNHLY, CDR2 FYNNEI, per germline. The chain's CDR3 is CASTSRRESNQPQHF. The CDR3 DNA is TGTGCCAGCACATCGAGGAGGGAAAGCAATCAGCCCCAGCATTTT.

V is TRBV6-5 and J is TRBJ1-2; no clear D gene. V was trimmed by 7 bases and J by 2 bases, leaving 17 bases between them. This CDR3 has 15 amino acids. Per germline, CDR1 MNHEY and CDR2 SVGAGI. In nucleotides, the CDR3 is TGTGCCAGCATTAAGTACAGTGGGCCCAACTATGGCTACACCTTC. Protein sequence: CASIKYSGPNYGYTF.

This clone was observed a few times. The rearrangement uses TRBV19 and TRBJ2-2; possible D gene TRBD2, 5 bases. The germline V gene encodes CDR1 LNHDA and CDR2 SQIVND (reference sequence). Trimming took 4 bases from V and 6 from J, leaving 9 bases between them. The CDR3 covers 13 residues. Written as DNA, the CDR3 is TGTGCCAGTAGTACTAACGGGGCCGGGGAGCTGTTTTTT. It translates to CASSTNGAGELFF.

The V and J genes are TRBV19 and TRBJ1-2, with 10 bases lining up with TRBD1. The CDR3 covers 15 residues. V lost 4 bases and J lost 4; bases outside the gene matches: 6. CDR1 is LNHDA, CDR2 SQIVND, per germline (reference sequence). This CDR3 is CASSSPGTGVYGYTF. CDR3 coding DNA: TGTGCCAGTAGTAGCCCCGGGACAGGGGTCTATGGCTACACCTTC.

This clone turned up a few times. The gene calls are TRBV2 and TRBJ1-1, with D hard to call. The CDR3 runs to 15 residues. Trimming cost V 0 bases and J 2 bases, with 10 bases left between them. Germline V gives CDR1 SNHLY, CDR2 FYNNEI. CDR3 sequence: CASSEARVYNTEAFF. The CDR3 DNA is TGTGCCAGCAGTGAAGCTCGGGTGTACAACACTGAAGCTTTCTTT.

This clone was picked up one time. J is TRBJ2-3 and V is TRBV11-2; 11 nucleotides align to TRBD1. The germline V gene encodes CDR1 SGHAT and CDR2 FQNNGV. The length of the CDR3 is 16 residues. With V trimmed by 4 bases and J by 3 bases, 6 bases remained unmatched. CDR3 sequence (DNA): TGTGCCAGCAGCTCCAGGACAGGGGGCATGACAGATACGCAGTATTTT. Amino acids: CASSSRTGGMTDTQYF.

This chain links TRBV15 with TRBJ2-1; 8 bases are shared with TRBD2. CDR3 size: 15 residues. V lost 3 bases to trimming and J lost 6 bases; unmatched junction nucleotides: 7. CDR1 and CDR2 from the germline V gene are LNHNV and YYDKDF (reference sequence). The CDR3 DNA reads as TGTGCCACCAGCAGTGGGGAGCGGGAGTCCAATGAGCAGTTCTTC. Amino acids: CATSSGERESNEQFF.